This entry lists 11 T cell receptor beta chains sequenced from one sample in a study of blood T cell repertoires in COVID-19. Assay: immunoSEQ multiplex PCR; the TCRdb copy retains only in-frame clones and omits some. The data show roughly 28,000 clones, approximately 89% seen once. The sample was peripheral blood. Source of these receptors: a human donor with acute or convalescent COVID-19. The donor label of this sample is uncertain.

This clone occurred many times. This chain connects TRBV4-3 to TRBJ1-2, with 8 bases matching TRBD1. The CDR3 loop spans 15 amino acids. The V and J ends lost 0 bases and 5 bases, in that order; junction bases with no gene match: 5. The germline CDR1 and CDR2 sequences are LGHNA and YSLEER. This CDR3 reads CASSQEVQGAYGYTF. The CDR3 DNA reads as TGCGCCAGCAGCCAAGAAGTGCAGGGGGCGTATGGCTACACCTTC.

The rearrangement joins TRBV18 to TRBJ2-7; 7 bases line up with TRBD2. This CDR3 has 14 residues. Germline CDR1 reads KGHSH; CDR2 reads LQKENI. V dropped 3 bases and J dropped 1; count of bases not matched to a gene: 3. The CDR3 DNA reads TGTGCCAGCTCACCCTCTAGCGGATCCTACGAGCAGTACTTC. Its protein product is CASSPSSGSYEQYF.

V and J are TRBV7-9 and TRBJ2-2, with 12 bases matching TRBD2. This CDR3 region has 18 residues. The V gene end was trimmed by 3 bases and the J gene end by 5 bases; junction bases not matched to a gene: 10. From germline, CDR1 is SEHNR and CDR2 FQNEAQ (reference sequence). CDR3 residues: CASSFASGGAEWTGELFF. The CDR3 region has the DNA TGTGCCAGCAGCTTTGCTAGCGGGGGGGCCGAGTGGACCGGGGAGCTGTTTTTT.

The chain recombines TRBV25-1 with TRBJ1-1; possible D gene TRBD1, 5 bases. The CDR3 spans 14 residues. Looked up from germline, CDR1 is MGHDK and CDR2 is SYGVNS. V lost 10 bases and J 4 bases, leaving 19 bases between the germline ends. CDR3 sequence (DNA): TGTGCCACCTCGCGAGACAGTTTGAGCACTGAAGCTTTCTTT. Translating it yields CATSRDSLSTEAFF.

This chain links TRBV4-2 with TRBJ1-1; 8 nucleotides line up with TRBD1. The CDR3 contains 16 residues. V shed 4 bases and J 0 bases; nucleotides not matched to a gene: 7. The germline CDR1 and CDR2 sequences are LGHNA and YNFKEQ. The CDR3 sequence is CASSLDRGRLNTEAFF. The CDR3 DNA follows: TGTGCCAGCAGCCTTGACAGGGGAAGGCTGAACACTGAAGCTTTCTTT.

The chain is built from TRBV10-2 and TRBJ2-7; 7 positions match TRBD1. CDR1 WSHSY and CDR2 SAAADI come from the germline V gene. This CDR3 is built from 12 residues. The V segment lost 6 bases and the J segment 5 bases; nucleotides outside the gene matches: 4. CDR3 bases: TGCGCCAGCAGCGGGGACAGTGACGAGCAGTACTTC. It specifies CASSGDSDEQYF.

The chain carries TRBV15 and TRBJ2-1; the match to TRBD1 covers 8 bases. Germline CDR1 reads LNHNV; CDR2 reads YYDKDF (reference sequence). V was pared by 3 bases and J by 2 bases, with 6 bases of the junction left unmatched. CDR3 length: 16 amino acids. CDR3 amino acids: CATSRQDRGPYNEQFF. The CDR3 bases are TGTGCCACCAGCAGGCAAGACAGGGGACCCTACAATGAGCAGTTCTTC.

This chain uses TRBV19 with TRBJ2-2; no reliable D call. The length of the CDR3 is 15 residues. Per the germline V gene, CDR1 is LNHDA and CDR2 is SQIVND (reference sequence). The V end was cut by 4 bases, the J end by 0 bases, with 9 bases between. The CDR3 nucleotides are TGTGCCAGTAGTAGCATAGAGGCGAACACCGGGGAGCTGTTTTTT. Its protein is CASSSIEANTGELFF.

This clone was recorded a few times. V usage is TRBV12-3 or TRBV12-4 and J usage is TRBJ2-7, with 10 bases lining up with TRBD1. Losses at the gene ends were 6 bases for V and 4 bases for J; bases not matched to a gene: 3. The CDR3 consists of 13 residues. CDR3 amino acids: CASRRTGGYEQYF. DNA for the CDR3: TGTGCCAGCAGACGGACAGGGGGGTACGAGCAGTACTTC.

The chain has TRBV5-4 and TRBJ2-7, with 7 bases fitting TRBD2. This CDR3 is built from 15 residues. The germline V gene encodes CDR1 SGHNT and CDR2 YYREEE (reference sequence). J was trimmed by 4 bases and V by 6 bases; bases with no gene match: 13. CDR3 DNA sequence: TGTGCCAGCAAACGCGACCGGACTAGGGCTTACGAGCAGTACTTC. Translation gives CASKRDRTRAYEQYF.

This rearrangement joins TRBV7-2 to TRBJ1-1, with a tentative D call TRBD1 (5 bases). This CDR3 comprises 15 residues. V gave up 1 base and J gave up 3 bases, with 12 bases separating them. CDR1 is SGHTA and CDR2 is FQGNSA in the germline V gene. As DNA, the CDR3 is TGTGCCAGCAGCTTAGACAGGCAGAGATACACTGAAGCTTTCTTT. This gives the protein CASSLDRQRYTEAFF.